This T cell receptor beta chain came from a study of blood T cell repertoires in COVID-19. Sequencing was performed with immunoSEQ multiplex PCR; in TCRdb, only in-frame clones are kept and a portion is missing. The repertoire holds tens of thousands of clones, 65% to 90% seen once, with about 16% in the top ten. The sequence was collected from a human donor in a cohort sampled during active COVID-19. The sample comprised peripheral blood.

DNA of the CDR3: TGTGCCAGCTCACCCACTCTCATACAGGGGGCGGTCCACGAGCAGTACTTC. Protein: CASSPTLIQGAVHEQYF. The chain couples TRBV18 to TRBJ2-7, with TRBD1 identical over 9 bases. The CDR3 totals 17 residues. J gave up 5 bases and V 3 bases, and 14 bases lay outside the gene matches. The germline V gene encodes CDR1 KGHSH and CDR2 LQKENI.